This TCR beta chain was profiled in a study of Graves' ophthalmopathy and Graves' hyperthyroidism. In the study overall: Peripheral blood sampling preceded any treatment and occurred at initial diagnosis. Study-level results: Blood shared most expanded thyroid clonotypes above 0.001 frequency.

Enrolled hyperthyroidism patients had a new diagnosis, a duration under 2 months, and an age of 18 to 65. This clonotype came up many times. Its antigen remains unknown. RNA transcripts were the template, and TCR beta CDR3 regions were amplified from them. HTBI primers were used in a first-round RT-PCR, which preceded a second-round multiplex PCR. TCRdb re-analysed the multiplex PCR reads in MiXCR, keeping a single row per CDR3 protein. The table has about 420,000 distinct CDR3 sequences, under 25% seen once; the top ten hold roughly 3%. This CDR3 comprises 14 residues. The V gene lost 5 bases and the J gene lost 1 base, with 15 bases spanning the gap. The germline V gene encodes CDR1 GTSNPN and CDR2 SVGIG (reference sequence).

This clonotype originated in a woman aged 18-35 years with stable Graves' hyperthyroidism. The sample was peripheral blood. The rearrangement uses TRBV30 and TRBJ2-7, with a tentative D call TRBD1 (6 bases). As DNA, the CDR3 is TGTGCCTGGGACGGAATGGACAGTTCCTACGAGCAGTACTTC. It translates to CAWDGMDSSYEQYF.